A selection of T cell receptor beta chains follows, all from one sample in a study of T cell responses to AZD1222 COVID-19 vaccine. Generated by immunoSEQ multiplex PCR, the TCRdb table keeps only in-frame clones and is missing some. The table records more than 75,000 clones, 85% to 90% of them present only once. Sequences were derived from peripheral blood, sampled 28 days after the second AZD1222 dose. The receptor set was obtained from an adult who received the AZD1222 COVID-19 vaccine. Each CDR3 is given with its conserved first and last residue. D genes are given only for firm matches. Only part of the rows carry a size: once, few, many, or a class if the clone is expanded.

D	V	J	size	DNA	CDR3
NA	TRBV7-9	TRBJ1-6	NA	TGTGCCAGCAGCTTAACGGGGGTAAATTCACCCCTCCACTTT	CASSLTGVNSPLHF
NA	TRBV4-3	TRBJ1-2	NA	TGCGCCAGCAGCCAAGTCTTTGGTAGCGGCTACACCTTC	CASSQVFGSGYTF
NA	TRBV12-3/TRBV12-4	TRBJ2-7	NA	TGTGCCAGCAGTTTAGGCAGCTACGAGCAGTACTTC	CASSLGSYEQYF
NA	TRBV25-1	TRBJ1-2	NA	TGTGCCAGCAGTGAATTAGGGACACCCGGCATTAACTATGGCTACACCTTC	CASSELGTPGINYGYTF
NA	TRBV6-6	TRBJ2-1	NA	TGTGCTACGACGGACAGCATCTACAATGAGCAGTTCTTC	CATTDSIYNEQFF
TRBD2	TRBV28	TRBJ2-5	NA	TGTGCCAGCAGTTTTGGGGGGGAAGAGACCCAGTACTTC	CASSFGGEETQYF
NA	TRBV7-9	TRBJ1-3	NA	TGTGCCAGCAGCTTAGGTCTCGGCGGAAACACCATATATTTT	CASSLGLGGNTIYF
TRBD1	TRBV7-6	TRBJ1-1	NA	TGTGCCAGCAGCCAAACCGGACAGGGGAGGGGTTCTGAAGCTTTCTTT	CASSQTGQGRGSEAFF
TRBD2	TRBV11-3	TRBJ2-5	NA	TGTGCCAGCAGCTTAGGGGGCGGGGGCCAAGAGACCCAGTACTTC	CASSLGGGGQETQYF
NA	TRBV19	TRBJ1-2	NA	TGTGCCAGTAGTATTCCGTTCTGGGCCAGGGAAGGATATGGCTACACCTTC	CASSIPFWAREGYGYTF
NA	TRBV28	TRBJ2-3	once	TGTGCCAGCAGTTTAGCGGCCACAGATACGCAGTATTTT	CASSLAATDTQYF
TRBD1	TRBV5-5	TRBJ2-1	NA	TGTGCCAGCAGCTTCAGGGGACAGGGCTCCTACAATGAGCAGTTCTTC	CASSFRGQGSYNEQFF